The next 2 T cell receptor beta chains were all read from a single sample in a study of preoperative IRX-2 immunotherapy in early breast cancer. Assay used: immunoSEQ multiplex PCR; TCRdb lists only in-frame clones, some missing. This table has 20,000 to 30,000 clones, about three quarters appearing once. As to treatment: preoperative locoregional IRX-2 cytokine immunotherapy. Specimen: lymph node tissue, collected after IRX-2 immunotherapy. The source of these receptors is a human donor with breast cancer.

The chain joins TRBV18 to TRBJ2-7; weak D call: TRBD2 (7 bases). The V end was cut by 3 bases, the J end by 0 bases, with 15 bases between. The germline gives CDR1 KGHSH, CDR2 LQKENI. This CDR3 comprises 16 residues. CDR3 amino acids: CASSPLGRGSSYEQYF. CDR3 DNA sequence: TGTGCCAGCTCACCCCTTGGGAGGGGGAGCTCCTACGAGCAGTACTTC.

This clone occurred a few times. CDR3 residues: CASSGKAAGANVLTF. In nucleotides, the CDR3 is TGTGCCTCCTCGGGCAAGGCGGCCGGGGCCAACGTCCTGACTTTC. The J gene is TRBJ2-6, the V gene TRBV30; D remains unclear. Trimming removed 7 bases from V and 4 bases from J, with 17 bases in between. There are 15 residues in the CDR3. Germline V gene lookup returns CDR1 GTSNPN and CDR2 SVGIG (reference sequence).